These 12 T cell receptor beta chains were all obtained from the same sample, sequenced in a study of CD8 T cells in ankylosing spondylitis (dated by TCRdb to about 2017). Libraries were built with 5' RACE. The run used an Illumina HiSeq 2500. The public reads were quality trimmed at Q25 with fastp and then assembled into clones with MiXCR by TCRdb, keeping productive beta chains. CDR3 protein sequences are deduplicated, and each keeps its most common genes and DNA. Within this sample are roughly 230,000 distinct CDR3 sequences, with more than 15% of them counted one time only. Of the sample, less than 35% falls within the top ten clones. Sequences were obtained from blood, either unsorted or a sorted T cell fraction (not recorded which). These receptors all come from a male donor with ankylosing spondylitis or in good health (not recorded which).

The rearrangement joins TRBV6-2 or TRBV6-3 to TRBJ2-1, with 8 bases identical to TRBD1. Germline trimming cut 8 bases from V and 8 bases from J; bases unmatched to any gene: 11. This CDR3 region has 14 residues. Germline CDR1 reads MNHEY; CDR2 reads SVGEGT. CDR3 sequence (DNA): TGTGCCAGCGAAACCGGGACAGGTGGACATGAGCAGTTCTTC. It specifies CASETGTGGHEQFF.

CDR3 in DNA: TGTGCCAGTAGTCCCGGACTAGACGTAAACATTCAGTACTTC. Translation: CASSPGLDVNIQYF. This chain connects TRBV19 to TRBJ2-4, with 7 bases lining up with TRBD2. Looked up from germline, CDR1 is LNHDA and CDR2 is SQIVND (reference sequence). CDR3 size: 14 residues. The V segment lost 5 bases and the J segment 6 bases; nucleotides outside the gene matches: 7.

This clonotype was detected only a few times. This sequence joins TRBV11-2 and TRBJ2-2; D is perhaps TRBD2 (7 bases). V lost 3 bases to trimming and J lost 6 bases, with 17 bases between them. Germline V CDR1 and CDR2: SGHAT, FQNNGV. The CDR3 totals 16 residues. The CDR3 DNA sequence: TGTGCCAGCAGCTTTGGGGGGGGGGCGGTGGCCGGGGAGCTGTTTTTT. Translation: CASSFGGGAVAGELFF.

In DNA, the CDR3 is TGTGCCAGTAGTATACAAGGGTTGGACACCGGGGAGCTGTTTTTT. Protein sequence: CASSIQGLDTGELFF. This chain links TRBV19 with TRBJ2-2; D unresolved. CDR1 LNHDA and CDR2 SQIVND come from the germline V gene (reference sequence). Trimming shortened V by 2 bases and J by 3 bases, and 10 bases separated the two germline ends. This CDR3 region has 15 residues.

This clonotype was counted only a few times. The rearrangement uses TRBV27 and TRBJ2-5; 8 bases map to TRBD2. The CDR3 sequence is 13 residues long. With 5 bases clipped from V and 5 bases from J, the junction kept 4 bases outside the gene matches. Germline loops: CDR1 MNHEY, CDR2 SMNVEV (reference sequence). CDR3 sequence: CASSIGGAETQYF. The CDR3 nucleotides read TGTGCCAGCAGTATCGGGGGGGCGGAGACCCAGTACTTC.

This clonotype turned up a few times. DNA for the CDR3: TGTGCCAGCAGCGAGCCGGACTTAGTTGGGGGCACCACAGATACGCAGTATTTT. Translation: CASSEPDLVGGTTDTQYF. The chain combines TRBV9 with TRBJ2-3; maybe TRBD1 (6 bases). Germline V gene data show CDR1 as SGDLS and CDR2 as YYNGEE. The CDR3 has 18 amino acids. The V and J ends lost 3 bases and 2 bases respectively, with 22 bases between them.

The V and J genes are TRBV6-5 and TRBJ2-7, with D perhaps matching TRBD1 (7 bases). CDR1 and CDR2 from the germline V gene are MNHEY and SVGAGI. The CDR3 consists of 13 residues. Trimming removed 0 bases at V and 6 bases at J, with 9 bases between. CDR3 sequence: CASSYSQGGEQYF. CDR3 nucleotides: TGTGCCAGCAGTTACTCCCAGGGGGGCGAGCAGTACTTC.

The chain's CDR3 is CASSLRDGTSGSFNEQFF. CDR3 sequence (DNA): TGTGCCAGCAGCTTGAGAGACGGGACTAGCGGGAGTTTCAATGAGCAGTTCTTC. The chain has TRBV5-5 and TRBJ2-1; 14 bases fit TRBD2. Germline CDR1 and CDR2: SGHKS and YYEKEE (reference sequence). V lost 1 base, J lost 6 bases, and 9 bases stayed unmatched. The CDR3 sequence is 18 residues long.

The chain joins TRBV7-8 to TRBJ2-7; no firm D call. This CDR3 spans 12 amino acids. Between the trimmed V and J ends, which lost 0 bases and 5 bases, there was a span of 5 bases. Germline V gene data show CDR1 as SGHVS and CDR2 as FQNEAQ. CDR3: CASSLAVHEQYF. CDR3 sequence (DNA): TGTGCCAGCAGCTTAGCTGTCCACGAGCAGTACTTC.

CDR3 DNA sequence: TGTGCCAGCAGTTGGGACCCCAACGAGCAGTACTTC. It is translated as CASSWDPNEQYF. The chain joins TRBV12-3 or TRBV12-4 to TRBJ2-7; possibly TRBD1 or TRBD2 for D (5 bases each). V dropped 4 bases and J dropped 5 bases, with 9 bases sitting between them. This CDR3 contains 12 residues.

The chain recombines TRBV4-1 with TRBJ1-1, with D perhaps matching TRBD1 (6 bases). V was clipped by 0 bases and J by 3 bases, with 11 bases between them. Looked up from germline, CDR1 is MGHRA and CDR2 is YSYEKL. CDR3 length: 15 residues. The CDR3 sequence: CASSQEGGGDTEAFF. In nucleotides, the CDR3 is TGCGCCAGCAGCCAAGAAGGAGGGGGTGACACTGAAGCTTTCTTT.

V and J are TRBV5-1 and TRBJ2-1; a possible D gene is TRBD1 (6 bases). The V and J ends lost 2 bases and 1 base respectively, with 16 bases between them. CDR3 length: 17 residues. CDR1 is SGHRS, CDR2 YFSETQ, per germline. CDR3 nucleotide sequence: TGCGCCAGCAGCTTAGCACAGGGAAGAAATTCCTACAATGAGCAGTTCTTC. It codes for CASSLAQGRNSYNEQFF.